There are a few counts of the clone carrying this T cell receptor (beta chain). It was around 0.3 ug DNA, around 30,000 T cell genomes, that went into each replicate PCR of unsorted PBMC. The table came from immunoSEQ multiplex PCR; TCRdb's copy has only in-frame clones and leaves some out. The data show about half a million clones, approximately 81% seen once. V was pared by 1 base and J by 6 bases, with 8 bases between. The CDR3 runs to 13 residues. Per germline, CDR1 SEHNR and CDR2 FQNEAQ (reference sequence). This record comes from a study of shared clonotypes between healthy human individuals. For the study at large: Aged 18 to 49, the donors were two women and three men.

Every donor was a Caucasian adult from Nashville, Tennessee. Sequenced: PBMCs. The sequence was collected from a middle-aged woman in good health. Some clones in this sample may be carry-over from other donors' samples. The chain recombines TRBV7-9 with TRBJ2-3; no clear D gene. The CDR3 DNA reads as TGTGCCAGCAGCTTAGGGATCGGGGATACGCAGTATTTT. Translating gives CASSLGIGDTQYF.